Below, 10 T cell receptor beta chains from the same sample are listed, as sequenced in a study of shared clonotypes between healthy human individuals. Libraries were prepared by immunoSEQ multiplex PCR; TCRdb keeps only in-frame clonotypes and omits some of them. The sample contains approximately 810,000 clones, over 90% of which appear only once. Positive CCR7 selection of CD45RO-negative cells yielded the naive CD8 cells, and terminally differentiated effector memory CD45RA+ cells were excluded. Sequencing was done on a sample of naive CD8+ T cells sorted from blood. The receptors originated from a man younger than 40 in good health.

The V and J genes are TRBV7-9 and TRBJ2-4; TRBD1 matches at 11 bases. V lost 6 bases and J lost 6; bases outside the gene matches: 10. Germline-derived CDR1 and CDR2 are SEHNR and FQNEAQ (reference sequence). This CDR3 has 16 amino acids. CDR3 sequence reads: CASSRTRDRGSNIQYF. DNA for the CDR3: TGTGCCAGCAGTCGTACCCGGGACAGGGGGTCAAACATTCAGTACTTC.

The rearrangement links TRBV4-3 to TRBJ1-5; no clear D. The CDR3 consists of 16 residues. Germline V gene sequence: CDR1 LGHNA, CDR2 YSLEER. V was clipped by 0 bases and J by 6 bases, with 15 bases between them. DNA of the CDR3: TGCGCCAGCAGCCAAGATTTGGCAGGAAAGGGTCAGCCCCAGCATTTT. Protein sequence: CASSQDLAGKGQPQHF.

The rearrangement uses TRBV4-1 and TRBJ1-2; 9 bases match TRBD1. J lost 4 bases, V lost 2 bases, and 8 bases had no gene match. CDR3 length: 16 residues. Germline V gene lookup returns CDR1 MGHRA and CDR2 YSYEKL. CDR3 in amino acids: CASSQNTGGIGYGYTF. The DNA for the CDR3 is TGCGCCAGCAGCCAAAATACAGGGGGCATCGGCTATGGCTACACCTTC.

CDR3 in DNA: TGTGCCACCAAAACAGGGGCCTTGAACACTGAAGCTTTCTTT. This sequence encodes CATKTGALNTEAFF. V and J are TRBV6-5 and TRBJ1-1, with TRBD1 identical over 7 bases. Germline V gives CDR1 MNHEY, CDR2 SVGAGI. V trimming: 10 bases; J trimming: 0 bases; junction bases outside the gene matches: 8. This CDR3 spans 14 amino acids.

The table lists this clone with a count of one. The CDR3 loop is CASSEPPQETQYF. As DNA, the CDR3 is TGCGCCAGCAGTGAGCCCCCCCAAGAGACCCAGTACTTC. The chain combines TRBV10-1 with TRBJ2-5; no reliable D call. CDR3 length equals 13 residues. CDR1 is WNHNN, CDR2 SYGVQD, per germline (reference sequence). V lost 2 bases to trimming and J lost 1 base, with 5 bases between them.

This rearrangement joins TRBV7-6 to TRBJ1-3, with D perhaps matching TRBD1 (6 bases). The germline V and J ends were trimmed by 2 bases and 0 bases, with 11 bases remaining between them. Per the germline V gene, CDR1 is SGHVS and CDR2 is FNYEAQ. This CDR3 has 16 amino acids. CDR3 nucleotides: TGTGCCAGCAGCTTATTCGGGGGGGCCTCTGGAAACACCATATATTTT. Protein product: CASSLFGGASGNTIYF.

In nucleotides, the CDR3 is TGTGCCTGGGGAACCCAGCGGGGGTACAATGAGCAGTTCTTC. As protein: CAWGTQRGYNEQFF. V usage is TRBV30 and J usage is TRBJ2-1; 8 bases are a match to TRBD2. J was trimmed by 4 bases and V by 5 bases; bases with no gene match: 7. The germline CDR1 and CDR2 sequences are GTSNPN and SVGIG (reference sequence). CDR3 length: 14 residues.

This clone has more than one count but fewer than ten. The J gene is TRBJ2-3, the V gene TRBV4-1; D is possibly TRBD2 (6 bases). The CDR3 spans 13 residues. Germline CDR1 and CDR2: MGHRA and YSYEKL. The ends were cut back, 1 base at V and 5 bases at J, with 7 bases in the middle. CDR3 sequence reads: CASSQGREDTQYF. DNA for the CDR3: TGCGCCAGCAGCCAAGGGCGGGAAGATACGCAGTATTTT.

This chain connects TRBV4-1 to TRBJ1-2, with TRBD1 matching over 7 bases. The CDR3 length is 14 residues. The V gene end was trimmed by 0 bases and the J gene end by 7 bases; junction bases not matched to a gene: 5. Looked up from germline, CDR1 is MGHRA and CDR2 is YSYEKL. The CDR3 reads CASSQDTGVLGYTF. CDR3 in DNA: TGCGCCAGCAGCCAAGATACAGGGGTCCTTGGCTACACCTTC.

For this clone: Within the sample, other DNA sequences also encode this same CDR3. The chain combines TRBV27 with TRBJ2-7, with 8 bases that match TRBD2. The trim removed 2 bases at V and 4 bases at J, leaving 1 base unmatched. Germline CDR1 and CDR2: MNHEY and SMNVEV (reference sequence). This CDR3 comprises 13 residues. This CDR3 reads CASSLAGGYEQYF. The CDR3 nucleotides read TGTGCCAGCAGTTTAGCGGGAGGATACGAGCAGTACTTC.